Below, one T cell receptor (beta chain) is given with its context. Its antigen is not identified. Trimming at V came to 2 bases and at J to 6 bases, leaving 2 bases not matched to a gene. Germline-derived CDR1 and CDR2 are SGHRS and YFSETQ. The CDR3 consists of 15 residues. This sample is drawn from a study of cytomegalovirus exposure and HLA in healthy donors. Study-wide findings and caveats: Sequencing likely caused a cluster of highly shared sequence variants.

The PCR employed 60 Vbeta primers together with 13 Jbeta primers. Here immunoSEQ multiplex PCR was the method, and the copy in TCRdb shows in-frame clones only, minus some. The sample has some 150,000 clones, approximately 79% seen once. The sequence was collected from a woman aged 35 to 49 in good health and CMV-seropositive. Sequenced sample: PBMCs. The gene calls are TRBV5-1 and TRBJ2-2, with TRBD2 identical over 12 bases. CDR3 amino acids: CASSFASGGAGELFF. In DNA, the CDR3 is TGCGCCAGCAGCTTCGCTAGCGGGGGGGCCGGGGAGCTGTTTTTT.